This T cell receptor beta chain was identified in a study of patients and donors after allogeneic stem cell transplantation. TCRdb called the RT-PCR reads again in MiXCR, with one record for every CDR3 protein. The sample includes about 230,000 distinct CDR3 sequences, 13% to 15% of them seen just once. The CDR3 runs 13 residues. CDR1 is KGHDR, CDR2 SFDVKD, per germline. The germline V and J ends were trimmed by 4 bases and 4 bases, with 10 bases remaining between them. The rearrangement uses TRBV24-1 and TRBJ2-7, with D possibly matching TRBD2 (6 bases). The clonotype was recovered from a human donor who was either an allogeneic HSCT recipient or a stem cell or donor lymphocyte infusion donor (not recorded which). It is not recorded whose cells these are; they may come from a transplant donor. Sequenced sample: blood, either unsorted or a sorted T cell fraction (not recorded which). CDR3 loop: CATSDAGTYEQYF. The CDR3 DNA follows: TGTGCCACCAGTGACGCCGGGACTTACGAGCAGTACTTC.